Shown below are 18 T cell receptor beta chains from a single sample sequenced in a study of blood T cell repertoires in COVID-19. The method was immunoSEQ multiplex PCR; TCRdb's version includes in-frame clones alone and lacks a portion of them. The data show about 69,000 clones, roughly 80% seen once. Input material: peripheral blood. All receptors come from a man aged 55 to 70 with acute or convalescent COVID-19.

The gene calls are TRBV28 and TRBJ1-2; 8 bases are a match to TRBD1. Germline trimming cut 6 bases from V and 4 bases from J; bases unmatched to any gene: 7. This CDR3 is 14 amino acids long. CDR1 MDHEN and CDR2 SYDVKM come from the germline V gene. The CDR3 protein is CASSLSTGGYGYTF. CDR3 sequence (DNA): TGTGCCAGCAGCCTATCCACAGGGGGCTATGGCTACACCTTC.

The genes are TRBV29-1 and TRBJ2-3; 9 bases align to TRBD1. Germline V gene lookup returns CDR1 SQVTM and CDR2 ANQGSEA. V trimming: 6 bases; J trimming: 2 bases; junction bases outside the gene matches: 3. CDR3 length: 13 residues. In nucleotides, the CDR3 is TGCAGCGTAGGGACAGGGATCACAGATACGCAGTATTTT. It encodes CSVGTGITDTQYF.

The chain carries TRBV2 and TRBJ1-5; TRBD1 might be the D (5 bases). Deletions cut 2 bases from V and 9 bases from J, with 11 bases between. The length of the CDR3 is 13 residues. Germline loops: CDR1 SNHLY, CDR2 FYNNEI. The CDR3 loop reads CASSEKGIPPQHF. The CDR3 DNA sequence: TGTGCCAGCAGTGAAAAGGGGATTCCGCCCCAGCATTTT.

The V call is TRBV2, the J call TRBJ2-5, with no clear D. Germline loops: CDR1 SNHLY, CDR2 FYNNEI. This CDR3 contains 11 residues. V lost 6 bases, J lost 5 bases, and 7 bases lay in between. The CDR3 region has the DNA TGTGCCAGCAGATACTGGGAGACCCAGTACTTC. Amino acids: CASRYWETQYF.

This rearrangement joins TRBV12-3 or TRBV12-4 to TRBJ2-7; TRBD2 is a possible D gene (5 bases). The length of the CDR3 is 13 residues. Trimming removed 2 bases at V and 3 bases at J, with 8 bases between. The CDR3 DNA is TGTGCCAGCAGTTTATTTGGAGGCTACGAGCAGTACTTC. Amino acids: CASSLFGGYEQYF.

The chain couples TRBV9 to TRBJ2-2; 9 nucleotides align to TRBD2. V lost 0 bases to trimming and J lost 5 bases; unmatched junction nucleotides: 8. Per the germline V gene, CDR1 is SGDLS and CDR2 is YYNGEE. The CDR3 consists of 17 residues. The DNA for the CDR3 is TGTGCCAGCAGCGTAGTGGCGGGGGGGCTCAGAACCGGGGAGCTGTTTTTT. Translating it yields CASSVVAGGLRTGELFF.

The chain employs TRBV3-1 (or the pseudogene TRBV3-2) and TRBJ1-1; D remains ambiguous. The CDR3 spans 15 residues. Trimming stripped 1 base from V and 5 bases from J, with 14 bases between. CDR1 is LGHDT, CDR2 YNNKEL, per germline (reference sequence). CDR3 loop: CASSQASLIGTEAFF. The CDR3 nucleotides read TGTGCCAGCAGCCAAGCTAGCCTCATTGGAACTGAAGCTTTCTTT.

This chain uses TRBV3-1 (or the pseudogene TRBV3-2) with TRBJ1-1, with 11 positions matching TRBD1. V trimming: 3 bases; J trimming: 5 bases; junction bases outside the gene matches: 5. Germline V CDR1 and CDR2: LGHDT, YNNKEL (reference sequence). This CDR3 comprises 15 residues. The chain's CDR3 is CASSHLGQGVTEAFF. The DNA of the CDR3 is TGTGCCAGCAGCCACCTGGGACAGGGGGTTACTGAAGCTTTCTTT.

The chain links TRBV7-2 to TRBJ1-6, with D possibly matching TRBD1 (5 bases). Trimming stripped 3 bases from V and 10 bases from J, with 13 bases between. Germline loops: CDR1 SGHTA, CDR2 FQGNSA. The CDR3 is 14 residues long. CDR3 loop: CASSFSQGESPLHF. DNA of the CDR3: TGTGCCAGCAGCTTTAGTCAGGGCGAATCACCCCTCCACTTT. The full variable domain, completed using reference TRBV7-2 and TRBJ1-6, is GAGVSQSPSNKVTEKGKDVELRCDPISGHTALYWYRQSLGQGLEFLIYFQGNSAPDKSGLPSDRFSAERTGGSVSTLTIQRTQQEDSAVYLCASSFSQGESPLHFGNGTRLTVT.

The table lists this clone with a count of one. The J gene is TRBJ1-2, the V gene TRBV7-9; 9 bases line up with TRBD1. The J segment lost 2 bases and the V segment lost 5 bases, leaving 9 bases of the junction unmatched. The CDR3 consists of 16 residues. CDR1 and CDR2 (germline): SEHNR, FQNEAQ (reference sequence). The CDR3 loop is CASSRTGQGRNYGYTF. DNA of the CDR3: TGTGCCAGCAGCCGAACCGGACAGGGGCGGAACTATGGCTACACCTTC.

V is TRBV18 and J is TRBJ2-1, with TRBD1 identical over 7 bases. The CDR3 covers 14 residues. In germline, CDR1 is KGHSH, CDR2 LQKENI. V shed 2 bases and J 15 bases; nucleotides not matched to a gene: 13. The CDR3 DNA reads TGTGCCAGCTCACCAGACGTCCAGGGGGTGCGATTGTTCTTC. Residues: CASSPDVQGVRLFF. Full variable domain (remainder filled in from reference TRBV18 and TRBJ2-1): NAGVMQNPRHLVRRRGQEARLRCSPMKGHSHVYWYRQLPEEGLKFMVYLQKENIIDESGMPKERFSAEFPKEGPSILRIQQVVRGDSAAYFCASSPDVQGVRLFFGPGTRLTVL.

The chain joins TRBV30 to TRBJ1-4; no clear D. The CDR3 runs 12 residues. Germline V CDR1 and CDR2: GTSNPN, SVGIG (reference sequence). Trimming took 4 bases from V and 8 from J, leaving 11 bases between them. The CDR3 here is CAWMGSKEKLFF. The CDR3 DNA reads as TGTGCCTGGATGGGCAGCAAGGAAAAACTGTTTTTT.

The chain couples TRBV12-2 to TRBJ1-1; the table gives TRBD1 as D, unverified against the DNA. TRBV12-2 represents a pseudogene. The length of the CDR3 is 14 residues. The CDR3 region has the DNA TGTGCAAGTCGAGCCGGGACAGCGAACACTGAAGCTTTCTTT. The encoded protein is CASRAGTANTEAFF.

V is TRBV5-1 and J is TRBJ1-1, with 7 bases lining up with TRBD1. The CDR3 covers 15 residues. Germline loops: CDR1 SGHRS, CDR2 YFSETQ. V lost 4 bases to trimming and J lost 1 base; unmatched junction nucleotides: 7. CDR3 residues: CASSHPQGTNTEAFF. CDR3 DNA sequence: TGCGCCAGCAGCCACCCACAGGGGACGAACACTGAAGCTTTCTTT.

This clone was recorded a few times. This chain's CDR3 is CASSWGLAGGSTDTQYF. The CDR3 DNA reads TGTGCCAGCAGTTGGGGTCTAGCGGGGGGAAGCACAGATACGCAGTATTTT. V gene TRBV27 combines with J gene TRBJ2-3; 11 bases are shared with TRBD2. With V trimmed by 4 bases and J by 0 bases, 6 bases remained unmatched. Germline CDR1 MNHEY, CDR2 SMNVEV (reference sequence). CDR3 length: 17 residues.

V and J are TRBV6-5 and TRBJ1-4, with 7 bases matching TRBD1. Germline V gives CDR1 MNHEY, CDR2 SVGAGI. The V segment lost 2 bases and the J segment 0 bases; nucleotides outside the gene matches: 3. The CDR3 length is 16 residues. The CDR3 sequence is CASSYQGDTTNEKLFF. The CDR3 DNA reads TGTGCCAGCAGTTACCAGGGGGACACAACTAATGAAAAACTGTTTTTT.

In DNA, the CDR3 is TGCGCCAGCAGCTTGGCCCTTGGGCCGGACACTGAAGCTTTCTTT. It yields the protein CASSLALGPDTEAFF. V gene TRBV5-1 combines with J gene TRBJ1-1; D gene uncertain. Germline lookup yields CDR1 SGHRS and CDR2 YFSETQ. CDR3 length: 15 amino acids. The V end was cut by 0 bases, the J end by 3 bases, with 12 bases between.

The J gene is TRBJ2-7, the V gene TRBV2; possibly TRBD1 for D (6 bases). The CDR3 extends over 12 amino acids. CDR1 and CDR2 from the germline V gene are SNHLY and FYNNEI. V dropped 4 bases and J dropped 7 bases, with 11 bases sitting between them. CDR3 sequence reads: CASSGDIGEQYF. CDR3 nucleotides: TGTGCCAGCAGTGGGGACATCGGAGAGCAGTACTTC.